This TCR beta chain is drawn from a study of technical replicates of blood from several donors. Libraries were prepared by immunoSEQ multiplex PCR; TCRdb keeps only in-frame clonotypes and omits some of them. Of around 65,000 clones in the sample, approximately 86% were seen once. Germline assignment: CDR1 MNHEY and CDR2 SMNVEV (reference sequence). The CDR3 covers 15 residues. J gave up 2 bases and V 8 bases, and 11 bases lay outside the gene matches. The sample taken for sequencing was PBMCs. The chain is built from TRBV27 and TRBJ2-7; TRBD2 aligns across 8 bases. This clonotype was obtained from a human donor in good health. Some clones in this sample may be carry-over from other donors' samples. CDR3 residues: CASRVASGLPYEQYF. The CDR3 nucleotides read TGTGCCAGCCGAGTGGCTAGCGGGCTTCCCTACGAGCAGTACTTC.